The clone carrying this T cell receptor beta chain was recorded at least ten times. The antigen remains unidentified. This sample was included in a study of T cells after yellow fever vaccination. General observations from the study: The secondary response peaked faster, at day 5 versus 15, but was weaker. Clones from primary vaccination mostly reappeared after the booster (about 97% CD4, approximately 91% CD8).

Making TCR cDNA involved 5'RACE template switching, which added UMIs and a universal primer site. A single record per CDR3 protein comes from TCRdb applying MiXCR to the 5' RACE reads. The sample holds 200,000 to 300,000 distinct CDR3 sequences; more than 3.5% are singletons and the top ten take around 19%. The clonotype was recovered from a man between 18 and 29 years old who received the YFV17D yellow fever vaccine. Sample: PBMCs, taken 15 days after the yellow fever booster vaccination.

CDR3 bases: TGTGCCAGCAGCCCGCACTCCAAGTACAATGAGCAGTTCTTC. Amino acid sequence: CASSPHSKYNEQFF. The V call is TRBV7-2, the J call TRBJ2-1; D gene uncertain. Looked up from germline, CDR1 is SGHTA and CDR2 is FQGNSA. This CDR3 spans 14 amino acids. Trimming left V 5 bases short and J 4 bases short, with 12 bases between.